The present T cell receptor beta chain was sequenced within a study of T-cell memory formation after mild COVID-19. Study findings and constraints: Among CD4+ contracting clones, most were CM and EM, and CD8+ ones EMRA. CD4+ bias marked clones expanding day 15 to 37, unlike balanced contracting clones. The study detected some responding clones in pre-infection memory, suggesting cross-reactive memory joined.

Employing constant-segment primers, 5'RACE generated TCR alpha and TCR beta cDNA libraries bearing sample barcodes and UMIs. TCRdb reanalysed the 5' RACE reads using MiXCR and keeps one entry per CDR3 protein. The sample comprises some 130,000 distinct CDR3 sequences, about 16% of which are singletons, and about 14% rests with the top ten. This clonotype was found a few times. Its matching antigen is unknown. CDR1 is KGHDR and CDR2 is SFDVKD in the germline V gene. The CDR3 runs 17 residues. Trimming stripped 2 bases from V and 4 bases from J, with 18 bases between. The sequenced sample was PBMCs or a T cell subset sorted from them (not recorded which). This receptor was obtained from an adult woman who had mild COVID-19 (a few samples of this study predate the infection). Cell type and time point are not known. The chain has TRBV24-1 and TRBJ2-3; no firm D call. The CDR3 DNA follows: TGTGCCACCAGTGATTCTATGGACGAGCAAGGCGCAGATACGCAGTATTTT. Translating it yields CATSDSMDEQGADTQYF.